This T cell receptor beta chain was retrieved from a study of blood T cell repertoires in COVID-19. Whole-study context: Sites in the United States, Italy and Spain provided acute and convalescent COVID-19 samples.

In the authors' workflow: Nucleated cell number was recorded as an estimate derived from reference gene primer amplification. Repertoires were generated with immunoSEQ multiplex PCR, while TCRdb's copy carries only in-frame clones and drops some. V, J and clone size are those of that table, while D and trimming were read from the DNA. The sample has about 130,000 clones, more than 80% seen once. CDR1 and CDR2 from the germline V gene are MNHEY and SVGEGT. The CDR3 sequence is 15 residues long. Deletions cut 3 bases from V and 3 bases from J, with 9 bases between. The receptor comes from a woman between 55 and 75 years old with acute or convalescent COVID-19. Sequenced sample: peripheral blood. The rearrangement uses TRBV6-2 or TRBV6-3 and TRBJ1-6; D unresolved. DNA of the CDR3: TGTGCCAGCAGTTATGGGAGTAGCTATAATTCACCCCTCCACTTT. Protein sequence: CASSYGSSYNSPLHF.